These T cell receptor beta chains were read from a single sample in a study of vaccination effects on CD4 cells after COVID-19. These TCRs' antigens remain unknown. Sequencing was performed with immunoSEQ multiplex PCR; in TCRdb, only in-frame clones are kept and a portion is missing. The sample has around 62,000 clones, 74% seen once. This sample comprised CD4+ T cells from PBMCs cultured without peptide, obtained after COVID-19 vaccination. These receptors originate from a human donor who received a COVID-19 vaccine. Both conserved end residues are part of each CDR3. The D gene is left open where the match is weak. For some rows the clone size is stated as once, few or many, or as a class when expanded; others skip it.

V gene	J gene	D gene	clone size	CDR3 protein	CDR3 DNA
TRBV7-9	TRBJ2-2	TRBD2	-	CASSPSGGVTGELFF	TGTGCCAGCAGCCCTAGCGGGGGGGTCACCGGGGAGCTGTTTTTT
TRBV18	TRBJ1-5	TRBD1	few	CASSPGQGRQPQHF	TGTGCCAGCTCACCGGGACAGGGGAGGCAGCCCCAGCATTTT
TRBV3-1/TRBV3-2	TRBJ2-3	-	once	CASSQGGADTQYF	TGTGCCAGCAGCCAAGGCGGGGCAGATACGCAGTATTTT
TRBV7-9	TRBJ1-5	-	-	CASSPASNQPQHF	TGTGCCAGCAGTCCCGCCAGCAATCAGCCCCAGCATTTT
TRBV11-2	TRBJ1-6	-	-	CASSLILGHNSPLHF	TGTGCCAGCAGCTTAATTCTAGGACACAATTCACCCCTCCACTTT
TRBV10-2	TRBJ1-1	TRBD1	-	CASTDRDRVNTEAFF	TGCGCCAGCACTGACCGGGACAGGGTGAACACTGAAGCTTTCTTT
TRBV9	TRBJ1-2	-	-	CASSVGQYGYTF	TGTGCCAGCAGCGTGGGACAATATGGCTACACCTTC
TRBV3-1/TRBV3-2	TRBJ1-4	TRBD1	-	CASTFRGQGLDEKLFF	TGTGCCAGCACCTTCCGGGGACAGGGGCTTGATGAAAAACTGTTTTTT
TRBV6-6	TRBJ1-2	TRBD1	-	CASSTQGAANYGYTF	TGTGCCAGCAGTACACAGGGGGCTGCTAACTATGGCTACACCTTC
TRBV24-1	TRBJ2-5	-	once	CATNKGGPEETQYF	TGTGCCACTAATAAGGGGGGGCCGGAAGAGACCCAGTACTTC
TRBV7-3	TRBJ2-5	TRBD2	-	CASSLRAGGEETQYF	TGTGCCAGCAGCTTAAGAGCGGGGGGGGAAGAGACCCAGTACTTC
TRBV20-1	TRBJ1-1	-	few	CSASPTVPTEAFF	TGCAGTGCTAGTCCGACAGTACCCACTGAAGCTTTCTTT
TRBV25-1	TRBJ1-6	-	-	CASSPLQLLGSPLHF	TGTGCCAGCAGTCCCCTCCAGTTGTTAGGGTCACCCCTCCACTTT
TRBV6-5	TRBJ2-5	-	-	CASSDGGFRGAQYF	TGTGCCAGCAGCGACGGGGGTTTTAGGGGTGCCCAGTACTTC
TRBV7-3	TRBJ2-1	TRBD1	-	CASSSRDRVYNEQFF	TGTGCCAGCAGCTCCCGGGACAGGGTCTACAATGAGCAGTTCTTC
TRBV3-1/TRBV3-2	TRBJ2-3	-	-	CASSPSRGTDTQYF	TGTGCCAGCAGCCCATCTAGAGGCACAGATACGCAGTATTTT
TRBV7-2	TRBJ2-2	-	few	CASSPGVGTGELFF	TGTGCCAGCAGCCCGGGAGTCGGTACCGGGGAGCTGTTTTTT
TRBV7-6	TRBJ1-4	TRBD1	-	CASSKGGTDGGKLFF	TGTGCCAGCAGCAAGGGTGGGACAGACGGTGGAAAACTGTTTTTT
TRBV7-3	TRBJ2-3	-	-	CASSPQGGDTQYF	TGTGCCAGCAGCCCCCAGGGTGGGGATACGCAGTATTTT
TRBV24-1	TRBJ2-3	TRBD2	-	CATSVWAGGRTDTQYF	TGTGCCACCAGTGTATGGGCGGGGGGGCGCACAGATACGCAGTATTTT
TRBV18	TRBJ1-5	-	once	CASSPTTNQPQHF	TGTGCCAGCTCACCTACGACTAATCAGCCCCAGCATTTT
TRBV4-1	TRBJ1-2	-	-	CASSQGGAGRNYGYTF	TGCGCCAGCAGCCAAGGGGGTGCAGGACGGAACTATGGCTACACCTTC
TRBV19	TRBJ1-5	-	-	CASSIAHLNQPQHF	TGTGCCAGTAGTATAGCTCACCTCAATCAGCCCCAGCATTTT
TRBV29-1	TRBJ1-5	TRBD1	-	CSVILGAQGAQPQHF	TGCAGCGTCATTTTGGGGGCACAGGGGGCCCAGCCCCAGCATTTT
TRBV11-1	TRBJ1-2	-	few	CASSLDRNYGYTF	TGTGCCAGCAGCTTAGATAGAAACTATGGCTACACCTTC
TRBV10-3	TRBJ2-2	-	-	CAISESGNTGELFF	TGTGCCATCAGTGAGTCAGGCAACACCGGGGAGCTGTTTTTT
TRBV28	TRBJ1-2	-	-	CASSLLDSYYTF	TGTGCCAGCAGTTTACTGGACAGCTACTACACCTTC
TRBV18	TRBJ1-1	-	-	CASSGGLMNTEAFF	TGTGCCAGCTCCGGCGGGCTCATGAACACTGAAGCTTTCTTT
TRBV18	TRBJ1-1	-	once	CASSPSRVTEAFF	TGTGCCAGCTCACCAAGTCGTGTCACTGAAGCTTTCTTT
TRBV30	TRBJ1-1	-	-	CAWSGQSYTEAFF	TGTGCCTGGAGCGGACAGTCCTACACTGAAGCTTTCTTT
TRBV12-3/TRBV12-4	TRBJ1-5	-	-	CASSLAPDQPQHF	TGTGCCAGCAGTTTAGCCCCGGATCAGCCCCAGCATTTT
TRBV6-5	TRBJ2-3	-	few	CASSSSAGNTDTQYF	TGTGCCAGCAGTTCCTCGGCGGGGAACACAGATACGCAGTATTTT
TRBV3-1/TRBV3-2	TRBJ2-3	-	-	CASSQGTSTDTQYF	TGTGCCAGCAGCCAAGGCACTAGCACAGATACGCAGTATTTT
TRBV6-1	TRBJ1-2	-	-	CASSETSLNYGYTF	TGTGCCAGCAGTGAAACCTCCCTTAACTATGGCTACACCTTC
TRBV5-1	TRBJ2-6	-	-	CASSPPAGANVLTF	TGCGCCAGCAGCCCTCCCGCGGGGGCCAACGTCCTGACTTTC
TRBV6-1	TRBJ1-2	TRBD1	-	CASSEGQGARYGYTF	TGTGCCAGCAGTGAAGGGCAGGGGGCTAGGTATGGCTACACCTTC
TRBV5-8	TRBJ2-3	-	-	CASSLQGSDTQYF	TGTGCCAGCAGCTTGCAGGGGTCAGATACGCAGTATTTT
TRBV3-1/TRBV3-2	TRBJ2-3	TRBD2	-	CASTFRTSGRRTDTQYF	TGTGCCAGCACCTTTCGTACTAGCGGGAGACGCACAGATACGCAGTATTTT
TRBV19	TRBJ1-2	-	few	CASSLPGTPYGYTF	TGTGCCAGTAGCCTCCCCGGGACCCCTTATGGCTACACCTTC
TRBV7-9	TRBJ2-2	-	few	CASSLGVGELFF	TGTGCCAGCAGCTTAGGGGTTGGGGAGCTGTTTTTT
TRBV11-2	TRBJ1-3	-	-	CASTLAGWENTIYF	TGTGCCAGCACCCTGGCGGGCTGGGAAAACACCATATATTTT
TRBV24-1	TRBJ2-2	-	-	CATSAMWGAGGELFF	TGTGCCACCAGTGCCATGTGGGGGGCCGGCGGGGAGCTGTTTTTT
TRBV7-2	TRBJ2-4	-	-	CASSLSNIQYF	TGTGCCAGCAGCTTAAGTAACATTCAGTACTTC
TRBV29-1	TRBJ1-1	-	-	CSAEEGDVTEAFF	TGCAGCGCTGAAGAAGGGGATGTCACTGAAGCTTTCTTT
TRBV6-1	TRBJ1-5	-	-	CASSDYRGNQPQHF	TGTGCCAGCAGTGATTACAGGGGCAATCAGCCCCAGCATTTT
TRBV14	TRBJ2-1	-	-	CASSQLWWDEQFF	TGTGCCAGCAGCCAACTCTGGTGGGATGAGCAGTTCTTC
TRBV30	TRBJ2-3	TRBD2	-	CAWSAAGGRTQYF	TGTGCCTGGAGTGCTGCGGGGGGACGAACGCAGTATTTT
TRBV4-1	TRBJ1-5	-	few	CASSLPGQPQHF	TGCGCCAGCAGCCTCCCGGGTCAGCCCCAGCATTTT
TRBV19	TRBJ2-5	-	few	CASSIDSQETQYF	TGTGCCAGTAGTATAGACAGCCAAGAGACCCAGTACTTC
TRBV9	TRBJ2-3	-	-	CASSEKGGQSTDTQYF	TGTGCCAGCAGTGAAAAGGGGGGACAGAGCACAGATACGCAGTATTTT
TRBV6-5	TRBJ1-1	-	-	CASSYRGGVTEAFF	TGTGCCAGCAGTTATCGGGGGGGGGTCACTGAAGCTTTCTTT
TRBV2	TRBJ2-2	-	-	CASSEGQNTGELFF	TGTGCCAGCAGTGAAGGACAGAACACCGGGGAGCTGTTTTTT
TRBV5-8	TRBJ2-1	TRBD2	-	CASSLLAGAYNEQFF	TGTGCCAGCAGCTTGTTAGCGGGGGCTTACAATGAGCAGTTCTTC
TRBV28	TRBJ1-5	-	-	CASSQIHGPNQPQHF	TGTGCCAGCTCCCAAATTCACGGACCCAATCAGCCCCAGCATTTT
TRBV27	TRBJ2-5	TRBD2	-	CASTYASGGAETQYF	TGTGCCAGCACTTACGCTAGCGGGGGGGCAGAGACCCAGTACTTC
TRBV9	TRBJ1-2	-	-	CASSVAGFGYGYTF	TGTGCCAGCAGCGTAGCTGGGTTTGGCTATGGCTACACCTTC
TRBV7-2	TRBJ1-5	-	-	CASSPIVLSNQPQHF	TGTGCCAGCAGCCCCATCGTCCTAAGCAATCAGCCCCAGCATTTT